This passage covers 14 T cell receptor beta chains from one sample sequenced in a study of glioma-infiltrating T cells (dated by TCRdb to the mid-2010s). Sequencing relied on an Illumina MiSeq. The iRepertoire nested amplicon-rescue multiplex PCR (arm-PCR) platform was used to amplify TCR alpha and beta CDR3 regions from RNA. TCRdb reanalyzed the raw reads on its own, using fastp at Q25 for trimming and MiXCR for clone calling, and kept in-frame beta chains. Identical CDR3 protein sequences are pooled into one entry, listed with their most common genes and DNA. The sample table records roughly 200,000 distinct CDR3 sequences; 25% to 35% of these occur just once. Together, the top ten hold around 20% of the sample. Material for sequencing was glioma tissue, nonneoplastic brain tissue, or PBMCs (not recorded which). The receptors here all came from a human donor with low-grade glioma or glioblastoma, undergoing nonglioma brain surgery, or in good health (not recorded which).

The sample holds many counts of this clonotype. The genes are TRBV3-1 and TRBJ1-2, with D unclear. Germline V gene lookup returns CDR1 LGHDT and CDR2 YNNKEL (reference sequence). This CDR3 is built from 11 residues. V lost 6 bases to trimming and J lost 7 bases, with 9 bases between them. CDR3 coding DNA: TGTGCCAGCAGTCCGGGTCGTGGCTACACCTTC. It translates to CASSPGRGYTF.

For this clonotype: One junction end does not reproduce the germline sequence, and a read error may be involved. The rearrangement uses TRBV3-1 and TRBJ2-1, with TRBD2 matching over 7 bases. Germline V CDR1 and CDR2: LGHDT, YNNKEL (reference sequence). The CDR3 runs to 18 residues. CDR3 amino acids: CPSSQEGLSGTFYNEQFF. The CDR3 DNA follows: TGTCCCAGCAGCCAAGAGGGGTTAAGCGGGACCTTTTACAATGAGCAGTTCTTC.

The sample holds one count of this clonotype. With a much larger clone just one base away, this may be a read error. Here the CDR3 omits its conserved ending phenylalanine or tryptophan, so a read error is the likely source. The rearrangement uses TRBV4-3 and TRBJ2-1, with 12 nucleotides matching TRBD2. The CDR3 runs 17 residues. Trimming removed 2 bases from V and 4 bases from J; junction bases left unmatched: 6. CDR1 is LGHNA and CDR2 is YSLEER in the germline V gene. The CDR3, as DNA: TGCGCCAGCAGCCAATATATGACTAGCGGGGGATACAATGAGCAGTTCCTC. This gives the protein CASSQYMTSGGYNEQFL.

This clonotype has just a few counts. The V and J genes are TRBV29-1 and TRBJ2-5; 9 bases line up with TRBD1. Trimming cost V 6 bases and J 1 base; bases outside gene matches: 3. There are 13 residues in the CDR3. In germline, CDR1 is SQVTM, CDR2 ANQGSEA. The DNA for the CDR3 is TGCAGCGTGAGGGACAGGGTCCAAGAGACCCAGTACTTC. It encodes CSVRDRVQETQYF.

This clonotype showed up many times. This sequence joins TRBV19 and TRBJ2-1; D uncertain. The CDR3 has 11 residues. V was pared by 7 bases and J by 7 bases, with 8 bases between. Germline V gives CDR1 LNHDA, CDR2 SQIVND (reference sequence). The CDR3 sequence is CASMRTNEQFF. CDR3 coding DNA: TGTGCCAGTATGCGAACAAATGAGCAGTTCTTC.

This clonotype was recorded at least ten times. The rearrangement uses TRBV7-2 and TRBJ2-3; possibly TRBD2 for D (6 bases). The V gene lost 0 bases and the J gene lost 1 base, with 14 bases spanning the gap. This CDR3 comprises 17 residues. Per germline, CDR1 SGHTA and CDR2 FQGNSA. The CDR3 loop is CASSLAGRRGGTDTQYF. The DNA of the CDR3 is TGTGCCAGCAGCTTAGCGGGGCGGCGGGGAGGCACAGATACGCAGTATTTT.

This clonotype was seen repeatedly, ten times or more. V is TRBV7-2 and J is TRBJ2-5, with D tentatively TRBD2 (6 bases). The CDR3 length is 15 residues. Trimming took 3 bases from V and 4 from J, leaving 15 bases between them. Germline lookup yields CDR1 SGHTA and CDR2 FQGNSA. CDR3 nucleotides: TGTGCCAGCAGCTTGGTTGGATCCGGGGGAGAGACCCAGTACTTC. Its protein product is CASSLVGSGGETQYF.

This clonotype has a count of ten or more. This chain links TRBV6-2 or TRBV6-3 with TRBJ2-7, with 8 positions matching TRBD2. CDR3 size: 15 residues. Germline V lookup: CDR1 MNHEY, CDR2 SVGEGT. The J segment lost 0 bases and the V segment lost 6 bases, leaving 7 bases of the junction unmatched. The CDR3 DNA reads TGTGCCAGCAGCTCCCCGAGCGGGAGCTCCTACGAGCAGTACTTC. Translated: CASSSPSGSSYEQYF.

This chain joins TRBV7-2 and TRBJ2-4; D uncertain. Between the trimmed V and J ends, which lost 2 bases and 0 bases, there was a span of 17 bases. The CDR3 sequence is 18 residues long. Germline V gives CDR1 SGHTA, CDR2 FQGNSA. The CDR3 nucleotides are TGTGCCAGCAGCTTACGGGCAGGCATGGTAGGAGCCAAAAACATTCAGTACTTC. It yields the protein CASSLRAGMVGAKNIQYF.

About this clonotype: At one end, the junction sequence differs from germline, possibly due to a read error. The chain joins TRBV4-1 to TRBJ1-1; no firm D call. Germline CDR1 is MGHRA and CDR2 is YSYEKL. This CDR3 comprises 15 residues. This chain's CDR3 is CASSQDFAPCGEASF. Here the CDR3 DNA reads TGCGCCAGCAGCCAAGATTTTGCCCCGTGCGGGGAAGCTTCCTTT.

The rearrangement links TRBV29-1 to TRBJ2-5; D may be TRBD2 (6 bases). Trimming left V 7 bases short and J 5 bases short, with 17 bases between. This CDR3 is built from 13 residues. Germline values: CDR1 SQVTM, CDR2 ANQGSEA. The CDR3 sequence: CSAKEGAGETQYF. CDR3 sequence (DNA): TGCAGCGCGAAGGAAGGGGCGGGGGAGACCCAGTACTTC.

This clonotype was seen repeatedly, ten times or more. V is TRBV6-2 or TRBV6-3 and J is TRBJ1-2; 9 bases are a match to TRBD1. With V trimmed by 6 bases and J by 4 bases, 3 bases remained unmatched. Germline lookup yields CDR1 MNHEY and CDR2 SVGEGT. This CDR3 contains 13 residues. CDR3 sequence reads: CASSLDRGYGYTF. CDR3 in DNA: TGTGCCAGCAGCCTGGACAGGGGCTATGGCTACACCTTC.

This chain connects TRBV6-6 to TRBJ1-5; 10 bases map to TRBD1. Per germline, CDR1 MNHNY and CDR2 SVGAGI (reference sequence). CDR3 length: 20 amino acids. Trimming removed 0 bases from V and 1 base from J; junction bases left unmatched: 12. DNA for the CDR3: TGTGCCAGCAGTTACTCGAGGACAGGGGGGACCTATGAAAGCAATCAGCCCCAGCATTTT. It specifies CASSYSRTGGTYESNQPQHF.

On this clonotype: This sequence may be a read error, since a much larger clone differs from it by one base. The chain recombines TRBV7-2 with TRBJ1-1; D gene ambiguous. Germline CDR1 reads SGHTA; CDR2 reads FQGNSA. This CDR3 is built from 14 residues. The chain's CDR3 is CASSRPNPWTEDFF. CDR3 nucleotides: TGTGCCAGCAGCCGTCCCAACCCCTGGACTGAAGATTTCTTT.